One and the same sample provided the 3 T cell receptor beta chains below, sequenced in a study of cytomegalovirus exposure and HLA in healthy donors. The method was immunoSEQ multiplex PCR; TCRdb's version includes in-frame clones alone and lacks a portion of them. The repertoire includes 130,000 or so clones, over 65% of them detected once, and around 1.9% sits in the top ten. The sequenced material came from PBMCs. These receptors were collected from a woman in her 30s in good health and CMV-seronegative.

The chain employs TRBV7-9 and TRBJ2-1, with D tentatively TRBD1 (5 bases). Between the trimmed V and J ends, which lost 5 bases and 4 bases, there was a span of 15 bases. Germline V CDR1 and CDR2: SEHNR, FQNEAQ (reference sequence). The CDR3 extends over 15 amino acids. For the CDR3, the DNA is TGTGCCAGCAGCCCCGAGACAGCTTTATACAATGAGCAGTTCTTC. Translation gives CASSPETALYNEQFF.

Only one count was recorded for this clone. The rearrangement joins TRBV7-8 to TRBJ1-2, with 7 bases aligning to TRBD1. The V segment lost 5 bases and the J segment 2 bases; nucleotides outside the gene matches: 17. The V gene's germline CDR1 is SGHVS and CDR2 FQNEAQ. This CDR3 has 18 amino acids. CDR3 DNA: TGTGCCAGCAGCGGTTTGGTTTTGGGACAGCTTCTCAACTATGGCTACACCTTC. Protein sequence: CASSGLVLGQLLNYGYTF.

In its sample, this clone was seen once. The J gene is TRBJ2-3, the V gene TRBV5-4; 7 bases line up with TRBD1. The germline V gene encodes CDR1 SGHNT and CDR2 YYREEE (reference sequence). This CDR3 region has 14 residues. The V and J ends lost 4 bases and 0 bases, in that order; junction bases with no gene match: 2. The CDR3 region has the DNA TGTGCCAGCAGCCGGGACAGCAGCACAGATACGCAGTATTTT. It is translated as CASSRDSSTDTQYF.